Each of the 11 T cell receptor beta chains below was sequenced from the same sample in a study of regulatory T cells in long-lasting Graves disease (dated by TCRdb to the early 2020s). Library method: multiplex PCR. The instrument was an Illumina HiSeq 4000. iRepertoire HTBI primers and Arm-PCR amplification of CDR3 regions were used to construct TCR beta libraries. TCRdb reran the public reads through fastp at Q25 and MiXCR, keeping productive beta chains. Identical CDR3 proteins give one entry, which carries the most common genes and DNA. Counted in this sample were 400,000 to 550,000 distinct CDR3 sequences; 15% to 20% of them appeared once. About 23% of the sample is held by the ten biggest clonotypes. The sample's time point label, in plain terms: newly diagnosed GD, antithyroid drugs for less than 3 months. For both TCR sequencing and RNA sequencing, RNA was extracted from PBMCs using TRIzol.

This sample was also put to use in a study of T cells in Graves' hyperthyroidism and ophthalmopathy.

Sequenced material: peripheral blood mononuclear cells (PBMCs), taken at new diagnosis, from a patient treated with antithyroid drugs. All receptors come from a woman aged 18-29 years with Graves disease. Donor details come from another sample of the same person, matched by shared clones.

This rearrangement joins TRBV20-1 to TRBJ2-7; D may match TRBD1 or TRBD2 (5 bases each). With 0 bases removed from V and 0 bases from J, the gap between germline ends came to 15 bases. Germline V gives CDR1 DFQATT, CDR2 SNEGSKA (reference sequence). The CDR3 has 16 residues. CDR3: CSARDARAGDSYEQYF. CDR3 nucleotide sequence: TGCAGTGCTAGAGATGCCAGGGCCGGGGACTCCTACGAGCAGTACTTC.

This clonotype is categorized as medium-sized. The chain uses TRBV28 and TRBJ2-3; D is possibly TRBD1 or TRBD2 (7 bases each). This CDR3 is 15 amino acids long. V lost 8 bases, J lost 4 bases, and 19 bases lay in between. Germline CDR1 reads MDHEN; CDR2 reads SYDVKM. CDR3 bases: TGTGCCAGCGGGGAGGGGGGACAGTGGCCAGATACGCAGTATTTT. Translating gives CASGEGGQWPDTQYF.

In its sample, this clonotype was seen a few times. The chain joins TRBV7-2 to TRBJ2-7; 7 bases fit TRBD2. The length of the CDR3 is 16 residues. Per germline, CDR1 SGHTA and CDR2 FQGNSA. With 1 base clipped from V and 0 bases from J, the junction kept 6 bases outside the gene matches. CDR3 residues: CASSLGSRESSYEQYF. CDR3 bases: TGTGCCAGCAGCTTAGGGTCGCGGGAGAGCTCCTACGAGCAGTACTTC.

V usage is TRBV7-2 and J usage is TRBJ1-1; no firm D call. V lost 3 bases to trimming and J lost 3 bases, with 11 bases between them. The V gene's germline CDR1 is SGHTA and CDR2 FQGNSA. This CDR3 has 14 residues. The CDR3 protein is CASSFASRDTEAFF. Written as DNA, the CDR3 is TGTGCCAGCAGCTTCGCCTCCCGGGACACTGAAGCTTTCTTT.

In this sample, this clonotype turned up a few times. The chain recombines TRBV5-1 with TRBJ2-5; TRBD2 might be the D (6 bases). V was trimmed by 2 bases and J by 0 bases, leaving 11 bases between them. This CDR3 comprises 15 residues. Germline lookup yields CDR1 SGHRS and CDR2 YFSETQ. The CDR3 sequence is CASSFGGEYQETQYF. The CDR3 DNA follows: TGCGCCAGCAGCTTTGGCGGGGAGTACCAAGAGACCCAGTACTTC.

This clonotype was recorded a few times. CDR3 loop: CASSLGGFNEQFF. In DNA form, the CDR3 reads TGTGCCAGCAGCTTAGGGGGTTTCAATGAGCAGTTCTTC. This chain joins TRBV11-1 and TRBJ2-1; no clear D. The germline V gene encodes CDR1 SGHAT and CDR2 FQDESV (reference sequence). The CDR3 runs 13 residues. The V end lost 1 base, the J end lost 6 bases, and 7 bases lay between the germline ends.

This clonotype was detected ten times or more. CDR3 in DNA: TGCGCCAGCAGCTTGGTGGCTAGCGGAGCCAATGAGCAGTTCTTC. Protein product: CASSLVASGANEQFF. The J gene is TRBJ2-1, the V gene TRBV5-1, with 7 bases aligning to TRBD2. The CDR3 contains 15 residues. The trim removed 0 bases at V and 6 bases at J, leaving 6 bases unmatched. CDR1 and CDR2 (germline): SGHRS, YFSETQ.

The genes are TRBV20-1 and TRBJ2-7; TRBD1 aligns across 11 bases. Germline CDR1 is DFQATT and CDR2 is SNEGSKA (reference sequence). The CDR3 extends over 13 amino acids. V lost 6 bases, J lost 8 bases, and 9 bases stayed unmatched. The chain's CDR3 is CSAIGTGGPKQYF. The CDR3 DNA is TGCAGTGCGATAGGGACAGGGGGACCTAAGCAGTACTTC.

This clonotype showed up many times. This sequence joins TRBV2 and TRBJ1-5; no clear D gene. Deletions cut 7 bases from V and 0 bases from J, with 10 bases between. CDR1 SNHLY and CDR2 FYNNEI come from the germline V gene. The CDR3 runs 14 residues. For the CDR3, the DNA is TGTGCCAGCACCGAATTCAATAGCAATCAGCCCCAGCATTTT. It is translated as CASTEFNSNQPQHF.

The chain recombines TRBV4-2 with TRBJ2-2; possibly TRBD2 for D (6 bases). CDR1 LGHNA and CDR2 YNFKEQ come from the germline V gene. V was cut by 0 bases and J by 3 bases, with 14 bases left in between. There are 17 residues in the CDR3. The CDR3 is CASSQELGLAYTGELFF. In nucleotides, the CDR3 is TGTGCCAGCAGCCAAGAATTAGGGCTAGCGTACACCGGGGAGCTGTTTTTT.

The sample holds many counts of this clonotype. The V call is TRBV11-2, the J call TRBJ2-7; 7 bases fit TRBD1. Trimming took 1 base from V and 5 from J; bases not matched to a gene: 14. The CDR3 extends over 17 amino acids. The germline CDR1 and CDR2 sequences are SGHAT and FQNNGV. CDR3 nucleotide sequence: TGTGCCAGCAGCTTAGTTTGGGGACAGCCTGCCCCACACGAGCAGTACTTC. This encodes CASSLVWGQPAPHEQYF.